This T cell receptor beta chain is from a study of cytomegalovirus exposure and HLA in healthy donors. The wider study: Genotyping of 400 or so donors showed that roughly 80% belonged to the Caucasian-associated ancestry cluster.

General study results and limits: Most subjects had HLA-A and HLA-B alleles reportedly predicted accurately by TCR beta sequences. Reportedly, a later analysis found an Asian-associated ancestry cluster had fewer N-insertions than the approximately 700-donor mean.

About this clone itself: Its antigen is currently unknown.

Primers: 60 Vbeta forward and 13 Jbeta reverse. Sequencing used immunoSEQ multiplex PCR; TCRdb keeps in-frame clones, though not all of them. The sample has under 170,000 clones; around 79% are singletons. CDR3 size: 13 residues. The germline V gene has CDR1 SNHLY and CDR2 FYNNEI. V lost 4 bases and J lost 5; bases outside the gene matches: 4. The chain links TRBV2 to TRBJ1-1; 7 bases fit TRBD1. The sample taken for sequencing was PBMCs. The TCR sequence derives from a man aged 45-65 years in good health and CMV-seropositive. CDR3 DNA sequence: TGTGCCAGCAGTGGACAGGGATGGACTGAAGCTTTCTTT. Protein product: CASSGQGWTEAFF.